This entry lists 13 T cell receptor beta chains sequenced from one sample in a study of T-cell memory formation after mild COVID-19. From the 5' RACE reads, TCRdb called clonotypes with MiXCR, one entry per CDR3 protein. The profile shows about 100,000 distinct CDR3 sequences, 11% of them singletons. Source material: PBMCs or a T cell subset sorted from them (not recorded which). The receptors here all came from a man younger than 35 who had mild COVID-19 (a few samples of this study predate the infection). Cell type and time point are not known.

The chain carries TRBV4-3 and TRBJ2-1, with 10 bases lining up with TRBD2. This CDR3 contains 15 residues. The ends lost 0 bases at V and 9 bases at J; junction bases unmatched: 5. Germline assignment: CDR1 LGHNA and CDR2 YSLEER. The CDR3 spells CASSQEETSGFEQFF. As DNA, the CDR3 is TGCGCCAGCAGCCAAGAGGAGACTAGCGGGTTTGAGCAGTTCTTC.

The gene calls are TRBV7-9 and TRBJ2-2; D is unclear. Trimming left V 6 bases short and J 1 base short, with 9 bases between. This CDR3 has 14 amino acids. Germline CDR1 and CDR2: SEHNR and FQNEAQ (reference sequence). The CDR3 here is CASSFTVNTGELFF. In DNA form, the CDR3 reads TGTGCCAGCAGTTTCACAGTGAACACCGGGGAGCTGTTTTTT. The variable domain in full, with the rest retrieved from reference TRBV7-9 and TRBJ2-2, is DTGVSQNPRHKITKRGQNVTFRCDPISEHNRLYWYRQTLGQGPEFLTYFQNEAQLEKSRLLSDRFSAERPKGSFSTLEIQRTEQGDSAMYLCASSFTVNTGELFFGEGSRLTVL.

This clonotype was detected only a few times. The V and J genes are TRBV6-6 and TRBJ2-3; tentative D call: TRBD2 (5 bases). CDR3 length: 16 amino acids. The V end was cut by 2 bases, the J end by 0 bases, with 12 bases between. Germline loops: CDR1 MNHNY, CDR2 SVGAGI (reference sequence). The DNA for the CDR3 is TGTGCCAGCAGTTACGCGGGTCTGCTTAGCACAGATACGCAGTATTTT. This gives the protein CASSYAGLLSTDTQYF.

This chain joins TRBV29-1 and TRBJ1-4, with 7 nucleotides matching TRBD1. The germline V gene has CDR1 SQVTM and CDR2 ANQGSEA. The trim removed 3 bases at V and 5 bases at J, leaving 3 bases unmatched. The CDR3 is made up of 13 amino acids. The CDR3 coding sequence is TGCAGCGTTGAGGTGGACAGGAATGAAAAACTGTTTTTT. Translated: CSVEVDRNEKLFF.

This sequence joins TRBV5-1 and TRBJ1-1; no definite D call. The CDR3 runs to 14 residues. Germline CDR1 reads SGHRS; CDR2 reads YFSETQ. Trimming shortened V by 3 bases and J by 4 bases, and 13 bases separated the two germline ends. The CDR3 here is CASSSYGLSTEAFF. In nucleotides, the CDR3 is TGCGCCAGCAGCTCCTATGGGTTGAGCACTGAAGCTTTCTTT.

The chain recombines TRBV9 with TRBJ2-3, with 9 positions matching TRBD2. V was pared by 0 bases and J by 8 bases, with 10 bases of the junction left unmatched. Germline V CDR1 and CDR2: SGDLS, YYNGEE. CDR3 length: 16 amino acids. CDR3 in amino acids: CASSVVSSGGFGTQYF. The CDR3 DNA is TGTGCCAGCAGCGTAGTAAGTAGCGGGGGATTTGGTACGCAGTATTTT.

V usage is TRBV6-6 and J usage is TRBJ2-7; 7 bases fit TRBD1. This CDR3 has 14 amino acids. CDR1 MNHNY and CDR2 SVGAGI come from the germline V gene (reference sequence). V was pared by 6 bases and J by 4 bases, with 9 bases of the junction left unmatched. CDR3 in DNA: TGTGCCAGCAGCCCCGGGACAGTCCCGTACGAGCAGTACTTC. Encoded protein: CASSPGTVPYEQYF.

The V call is TRBV6-1, the J call TRBJ2-3; 12 bases are a match to TRBD2. The CDR3 runs to 17 residues. The V segment lost 6 bases and the J segment 4 bases; nucleotides outside the gene matches: 11. Germline CDR1 reads MNHNS; CDR2 reads SASEGT. The CDR3 sequence is CASSFWSSSGGADTQYF. CDR3 sequence (DNA): TGTGCCAGCAGCTTCTGGTCCTCTAGCGGGGGGGCAGATACGCAGTATTTT.

In its sample, this clonotype was seen a few times. V and J are TRBV7-9 and TRBJ2-7, with D maybe TRBD2 (5 bases). The CDR3 loop spans 12 amino acids. The ends were cut back, 3 bases at V and 5 bases at J, with 8 bases in the middle. Germline V CDR1 and CDR2: SEHNR, FQNEAQ (reference sequence). CDR3 DNA sequence: TGTGCCAGCAGCTTCCCGGGGAACGAGCAGTACTTC. Translated, it gives CASSFPGNEQYF.

This clonotype showed up just a few times. In nucleotides, the CDR3 is TGTGCCAGCAGTTACCCCATCGGGGCCATTCAGTACTTC. Its protein product is CASSYPIGAIQYF. This chain connects TRBV6-5 to TRBJ2-4; D tentatively fits TRBD1 or TRBD2 (5 bases each). CDR3 length: 13 amino acids. CDR1 and CDR2 from the germline V gene are MNHEY and SVGAGI. The V and J ends lost 2 bases and 9 bases respectively, with 11 bases between them.

This clonotype came up many times. J is TRBJ2-1 and V is TRBV4-3; D might be TRBD2 (5 bases). Trimming took 0 bases from V and 5 from J, leaving 8 bases between them. The CDR3 extends over 14 amino acids. Per germline, CDR1 LGHNA and CDR2 YSLEER. The CDR3 nucleotides are TGCGCCAGCAGCCAAGATATCGGGGACAATGAGCAGTTCTTC. Protein sequence: CASSQDIGDNEQFF.

The CDR3 DNA sequence: TGCGCCAGCAGCCAAGATTTGGGACAGGTGCTTTCTACAGATACGCAGTATTTT. Translating gives CASSQDLGQVLSTDTQYF. This chain uses TRBV4-3 with TRBJ2-3; 8 bases map to TRBD1. Per germline, CDR1 LGHNA and CDR2 YSLEER. J gave up 3 bases and V 0 bases, and 11 bases lay outside the gene matches. The CDR3 contains 18 residues.

The chain recombines TRBV27 with TRBJ1-1; D is unclear. V lost 6 bases and J 3 bases, leaving 14 bases between the germline ends. In germline, CDR1 is MNHEY, CDR2 SMNVEV (reference sequence). The CDR3 totals 14 residues. CDR3 in amino acids: CASSPRGPYTEAFF. The CDR3 DNA reads as TGTGCCAGCAGCCCCCGAGGACCCTACACTGAAGCTTTCTTT.